Each of the 17 T cell receptor beta chains below was sequenced from the same sample in a study of T cell clones after liver transplantation. Data came from immunoSEQ multiplex PCR; TCRdb stores just in-frame clones and leaves some out. The sample yields fewer than 65,000 clones, less than 75% seen once. The starting material was CD4+ T cells from blood, obtained at the 22-month timepoint. The receptors were gathered from a human patient who received a liver transplant. Some of the T cells may derive from the graft donor.

This clone was observed a single time. The chain combines TRBV7-3 with TRBJ2-5; 10 bases agree with TRBD1. Germline trimming cut 5 bases from V and 4 bases from J; bases unmatched to any gene: 4. The CDR3 has 14 residues. Germline V gene sequence: CDR1 SGHTA, CDR2 FQGTGA. CDR3 amino acids: CASSPGQGGETQYF. The CDR3 DNA sequence: TGTGCCAGCAGCCCCGGACAGGGGGGAGAGACCCAGTACTTC.

The chain employs TRBV6-1 and TRBJ2-1; 7 nucleotides agree with TRBD1. Germline V gene lookup returns CDR1 MNHNS and CDR2 SASEGT. There are 15 residues in the CDR3. The junction had 2 bases not matched to a gene; V was cut back by 2 bases and J by 1 base. CDR3 in amino acids: CASSEWGQSYNEQFF. The CDR3 DNA reads as TGTGCCAGCAGTGAATGGGGACAGTCCTACAATGAGCAGTTCTTC.

The CDR3 DNA reads TGTGCCAGCAGTGAATCGGGGGGCTTGAGCAATCAGCCCCAGCATTTT. Encoded protein: CASSESGGLSNQPQHF. This chain joins TRBV6-1 and TRBJ1-5, with a tentative D call TRBD1 (6 bases). Looked up from germline, CDR1 is MNHNS and CDR2 is SASEGT. CDR3 size: 16 residues. V was pared by 2 bases and J by 1 base, with 12 bases between.

This chain connects TRBV28 to TRBJ2-2; possibly TRBD1 for D (5 bases). Germline CDR1 MDHEN, CDR2 SYDVKM. The CDR3 is 18 residues long. V was pared by 5 bases and J by 0 bases, with 19 bases between. CDR3 nucleotide sequence: TGTGCCAGCAGTCCCAGTATTCGGACATATGCGAACACCGGGGAGCTGTTTTTT. Encoded protein: CASSPSIRTYANTGELFF.

This clone was detected a few times. CDR3 coding DNA: TGTGCCAGCAGCCACCTAGCGGGGGGGCGGGAGACCCAGTACTTC. Translating it yields CASSHLAGGRETQYF. The rearrangement joins TRBV11-2 to TRBJ2-5, with 12 bases aligning to TRBD2. CDR3 length: 15 residues. Trimming at V came to 5 bases and at J to 5 bases, leaving 6 bases not matched to a gene. CDR1 is SGHAT, CDR2 FQNNGV, per germline.

This chain links TRBV10-3 with TRBJ2-3, with TRBD2 matching 16 bases. CDR3 size: 17 residues. The ends lost 4 bases at V and 3 bases at J; junction bases unmatched: 4. Looked up from germline, CDR1 is ENHRY and CDR2 is SYGVKD. The CDR3 DNA reads as TGTGCCATCAGTGCTGGGACTAGCGGGGGGGCAACAGATACGCAGTATTTT. It yields the protein CAISAGTSGGATDTQYF.

V gene TRBV2 combines with J gene TRBJ2-5; no definite D call. Germline CDR1 reads SNHLY; CDR2 reads FYNNEI. The CDR3 consists of 13 residues. V lost 7 bases, J lost 5 bases, and 14 bases lay in between. CDR3 DNA: TGTGCCAGCACCCTTGGCCAGGCGGAGACCCAGTACTTC. Amino acids: CASTLGQAETQYF.

The chain recombines TRBV10-3 with TRBJ1-5; D unresolved. The V and J ends lost 6 bases and 2 bases respectively, with 8 bases between them. CDR3 length equals 13 residues. Germline CDR1 ENHRY, CDR2 SYGVKD. Here the CDR3 reads CAIRDGGNQPQHF. As DNA, the CDR3 is TGTGCCATCAGAGACGGGGGCAATCAGCCCCAGCATTTT.

The chain's CDR3 is CATSREKGLNYGYTF. DNA of the CDR3: TGTGCCACCAGCAGAGAGAAGGGACTAAACTATGGCTACACCTTC. The chain links TRBV15 to TRBJ1-2, with D perhaps matching TRBD1 (5 bases). V was cut by 0 bases and J by 2 bases, with 10 bases left in between. The CDR3 runs to 15 residues. Per germline, CDR1 LNHNV and CDR2 YYDKDF (reference sequence).

The chain combines TRBV9 with TRBJ2-2; 9 bases fit TRBD2. The CDR3 extends over 16 amino acids. J was trimmed by 4 bases and V by 4 bases; bases with no gene match: 8. CDR1 is SGDLS, CDR2 YYNGEE, per germline. CDR3 DNA sequence: TGTGCCAGCAGCCCCCGTGATAGCGGGGGCACCGGGGAGCTGTTTTTT. Translation gives CASSPRDSGGTGELFF. Full variable domain (rest looked up from reference TRBV9 and TRBJ2-2): DSGVTQTPKHLITATGQRVTLRCSPRSGDLSVYWYQQSLDQGLQFLIQYYNGEERAKGNILERFSAQQFPDLHSELNLSSLELGDSALYFCASSPRDSGGTGELFFGEGSRLTVL.

This chain's CDR3 is CASSLAGIGSYNSPLHF. The CDR3 region has the DNA TGTGCCAGTAGTCTCGCAGGTATTGGCTCCTATAATTCACCCCTCCACTTT. The chain is built from TRBV19 and TRBJ1-6; no clear D. CDR3 length equals 17 residues. From germline, CDR1 is LNHDA and CDR2 SQIVND (reference sequence). Trimming shortened V by 5 bases and J by 0 bases, and 14 bases separated the two germline ends.

The DNA for the CDR3 is TGTGCCAGCAGCCAAGGACAGAACACTGAAGCTTTCTTT. Amino acid sequence: CASSQGQNTEAFF. The rearrangement joins TRBV4-2 to TRBJ1-1; D remains unclear. The CDR3 is 13 amino acids. Looked up from germline, CDR1 is LGHNA and CDR2 is YNFKEQ. V was pared by 1 base and J by 1 base, with 4 bases between.

The gene calls are TRBV10-3 and TRBJ2-7; perhaps TRBD2 as D (6 bases). Deletions cut 6 bases from V and 0 bases from J, with 12 bases between. CDR1 is ENHRY, CDR2 SYGVKD, per germline. This CDR3 contains 14 residues. CDR3 coding DNA: TGTGCCATCAGCCCCAGGGAGGTCTCCTACGAGCAGTACTTC. The encoded protein is CAISPREVSYEQYF.

The genes are TRBV9 and TRBJ1-5, with 8 positions matching TRBD1. The CDR3 has 14 residues. Germline CDR1 is SGDLS and CDR2 is YYNGEE. The V gene end was trimmed by 7 bases and the J gene end by 5 bases; junction bases not matched to a gene: 8. The CDR3 coding sequence is TGTGCCAGCTCCCGGACAGGGCGGGATCAGCCCCAGCATTTT. Its protein is CASSRTGRDQPQHF.

CDR3 nucleotide sequence: TGTGCCAGCAGTGAATCCCCTAGCCGGTTGACCGGGGAGCTGTTTTTT. This sequence encodes CASSESPSRLTGELFF. The chain recombines TRBV2 with TRBJ2-2, with D perhaps matching TRBD2 (5 bases). This CDR3 is 16 amino acids long. The germline V gene encodes CDR1 SNHLY and CDR2 FYNNEI. Trimming removed 2 bases from V and 5 bases from J, with 15 bases in between.

The rearrangement joins TRBV5-8 to TRBJ2-1; 8 bases line up with TRBD1. The CDR3 is 11 residues long. Germline V gene data show CDR1 as SGHTS and CDR2 as YDEGEE. The junction had 3 bases not matched to a gene; V was cut back by 2 bases and J by 14 bases. The CDR3, as DNA: TGTGCCAGCAGCTTCAGGGGGCGTGAGTTCTTC. This codes for CASSFRGREFF.

The V and J genes are TRBV5-5 and TRBJ2-2, with 10 nucleotides matching TRBD2. Trimming cost V 1 base and J 4 bases; bases outside gene matches: 4. The CDR3 extends over 16 amino acids. The V gene's germline CDR1 is SGHKS and CDR2 YYEKEE (reference sequence). The DNA for the CDR3 is TGTGCCAGCAGCTTGTATAGCGGGGGGATCACCGGGGAGCTGTTTTTT. This codes for CASSLYSGGITGELFF.